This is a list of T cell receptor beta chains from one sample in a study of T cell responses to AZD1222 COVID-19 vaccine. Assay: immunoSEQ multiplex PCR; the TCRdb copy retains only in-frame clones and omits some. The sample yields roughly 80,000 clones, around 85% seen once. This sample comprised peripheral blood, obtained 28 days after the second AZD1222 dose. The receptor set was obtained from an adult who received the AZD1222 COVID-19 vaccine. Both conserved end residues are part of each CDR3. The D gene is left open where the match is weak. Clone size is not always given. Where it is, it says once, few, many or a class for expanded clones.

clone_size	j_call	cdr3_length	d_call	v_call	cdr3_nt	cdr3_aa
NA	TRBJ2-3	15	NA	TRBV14	TGTGCCAGCAGCCCCGCGGAAGTGGGGGGCTCCACGCAGTATTTT	CASSPAEVGGSTQYF
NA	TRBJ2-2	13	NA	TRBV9	TGTGCCAGCGGGGTTGAGAACACCGGGGAGCTGTTTTTT	CASGVENTGELFF
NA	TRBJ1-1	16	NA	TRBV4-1	TGCGCCAGCAGCCCGAACGCAATCATGCGGGAGACTGAAGCTTTCTTT	CASSPNAIMRETEAFF
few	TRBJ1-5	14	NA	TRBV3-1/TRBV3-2	TGTGCCACCAAGCGGACGGTAGTCAATCAGCCCCAGCATTTT	CATKRTVVNQPQHF
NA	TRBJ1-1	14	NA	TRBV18	TGTGCCAGCTCATTAAATGGGAGGAACACTGAAGCTTTCTTT	CASSLNGRNTEAFF
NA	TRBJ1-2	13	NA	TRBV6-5	TGTGCCAGCAGCCCCCCGGGGTACGATGGCTACACCTTC	CASSPPGYDGYTF
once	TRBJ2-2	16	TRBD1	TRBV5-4	TGTGCCAGCAGCCACTCCGGGACAGGGGCGGGCGGGGAGCTGTTTTTT	CASSHSGTGAGGELFF
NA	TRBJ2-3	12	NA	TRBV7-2	TGTGCCAGCAGCTTATCCCTGGACGCGCAGTATTTT	CASSLSLDAQYF
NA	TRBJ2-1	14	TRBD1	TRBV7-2	TGTGCCAGCAGCTTAGCTGGACAGGGGAGGGAGCAGTTCTTC	CASSLAGQGREQFF
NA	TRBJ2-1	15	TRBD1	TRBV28	TGTGCCAGCAGTGCCCCAGGGGGCTCCTACAATGAGCAGTTCTTC	CASSAPGGSYNEQFF
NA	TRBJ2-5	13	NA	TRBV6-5	TGTGCCAGCAGCAGACAGGTTCAAGAGACCCAGTACTTC	CASSRQVQETQYF
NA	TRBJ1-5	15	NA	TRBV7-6	TGTGCCAGCAGCCCCGGTACTCAATGGGATCAGCCCCAGCATTTT	CASSPGTQWDQPQHF
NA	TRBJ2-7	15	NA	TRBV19	TGTGCCAGTAGTGAGTTCGGGACCTCCTCCTACGAGCAGTACTTC	CASSEFGTSSYEQYF
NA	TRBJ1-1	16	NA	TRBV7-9	TGTGCCAGCGAGGGTCTGAGGGCGGAATTGGGGACTGAAGCTTTCTTT	CASEGLRAELGTEAFF
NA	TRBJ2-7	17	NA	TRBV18	TGTGCCAGCTCACCGCCGCTGTCGGGTGTACAACGCTACGAGCAGTACTTC	CASSPPLSGVQRYEQYF
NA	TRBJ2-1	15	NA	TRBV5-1	TGCGCCAGCAGCTTGGCGCCGCCCCCCGGGTATGAGCAGTTCTTC	CASSLAPPPGYEQFF
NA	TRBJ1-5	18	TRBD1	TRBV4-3	TGCGCCAGCAGCCAACATCCCACCGGGACAGGGGATGGTCAGCCCCAGCATTTT	CASSQHPTGTGDGQPQHF
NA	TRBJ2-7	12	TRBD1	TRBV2	TGTGCCAGCCGGGACAGGGTCCCCGAGCAGTACTTC	CASRDRVPEQYF
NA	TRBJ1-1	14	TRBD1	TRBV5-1	TGCGCCAGCAGCAAGGGACAGGGGTCCACTGAAGCTTTCTTT	CASSKGQGSTEAFF
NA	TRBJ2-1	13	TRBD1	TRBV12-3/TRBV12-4	TGTGCCAGCAGTAAAGACAGGGGAGGTGAGCAGTTCTTC	CASSKDRGGEQFF